Listed below are T cell receptor beta chains from one sample, sequenced in a study of blood T cell repertoires in COVID-19. Data came from immunoSEQ multiplex PCR; TCRdb stores just in-frame clones and leaves some out. The sample has 55,000 to 65,000 clones, roughly four fifths seen once. The sequencing input was peripheral blood. The receptors were sampled from a human donor in a cohort sampled during active COVID-19. CDR3s include the opening cysteine and the closing phenylalanine or tryptophan. Each record gives: clone size, J gene, V gene, D gene, CDR3 protein, CDR3 DNA. The D gene is left open where the match is weak. A row's size may be missing; if present it is once, few, many or a size class.

clone_size: .; j_call: TRBJ2-4; v_call: TRBV18; d_call: .; cdr3_aa: CASSPEVLGKNIQYF; cdr3_nt: TGTGCCAGCTCTCCGGAGGTATTGGGCAAAAACATTCAGTACTTC
clone_size: .; j_call: TRBJ2-1; v_call: TRBV11-2; d_call: .; cdr3_aa: CASSVRGEQFF; cdr3_nt: TGTGCCAGCAGCGTCCGAGGTGAGCAGTTCTTC
clone_size: .; j_call: TRBJ2-6; v_call: TRBV3-1/TRBV3-2; d_call: TRBD2; cdr3_aa: CASTRGRGSGANVLTF; cdr3_nt: TGTGCCAGCACCCGAGGGAGGGGCTCTGGGGCCAACGTCCTGACTTTC
clone_size: .; j_call: TRBJ1-1; v_call: TRBV6-5; d_call: TRBD1; cdr3_aa: CASTEDRTNTEAFF; cdr3_nt: TGTGCCAGCACAGAGGACAGGACGAACACTGAAGCTTTCTTT
clone_size: .; j_call: TRBJ2-1; v_call: TRBV11-2; d_call: .; cdr3_aa: CASSLVSSASALGQFF; cdr3_nt: TGTGCCAGCAGCTTAGTCTCTTCAGCTAGCGCCCTAGGGCAGTTCTTC
clone_size: .; j_call: TRBJ2-7; v_call: TRBV11-2; d_call: TRBD1; cdr3_aa: CASSLSGTGGYEQYF; cdr3_nt: TGTGCCAGCAGCTTATCCGGGACAGGGGGCTACGAGCAGTACTTC
clone_size: .; j_call: TRBJ2-7; v_call: TRBV30; d_call: .; cdr3_aa: CAWSPGILSEQYF; cdr3_nt: TGTGCCTGGAGTCCCGGGATCCTCTCCGAGCAGTACTTC
clone_size: .; j_call: TRBJ2-6; v_call: TRBV4-1; d_call: .; cdr3_aa: CASSQDGGPSSGANVLTF; cdr3_nt: TGCGCCAGCAGCCAAGACGGGGGGCCCAGCTCTGGGGCCAACGTCCTGACTTTC
clone_size: once; j_call: TRBJ1-1; v_call: TRBV18; d_call: TRBD1; cdr3_aa: CASSPRDRGFTDTEAFF; cdr3_nt: TGTGCCAGCTCACCACGGGACAGGGGATTTACCGACACTGAAGCTTTCTTT
clone_size: .; j_call: TRBJ2-1; v_call: TRBV6-5; d_call: .; cdr3_aa: CASRSPGPGEQFF; cdr3_nt: TGTGCCAGCAGAAGTCCAGGGCCCGGAGAGCAGTTCTTC
clone_size: .; j_call: TRBJ1-1; v_call: TRBV5-1; d_call: .; cdr3_aa: CANSLMREGGNTEAFF; cdr3_nt: TGCGCCAACAGCTTGATGAGGGAAGGAGGGAACACTGAAGCTTTCTTT
clone_size: .; j_call: TRBJ2-1; v_call: TRBV4-1; d_call: .; cdr3_aa: CASSPYPGDDYNEQFF; cdr3_nt: TGCGCCAGCAGCCCTTATCCAGGGGACGACTACAATGAGCAGTTCTTC
clone_size: .; j_call: TRBJ2-2; v_call: TRBV4-1; d_call: .; cdr3_aa: CASSPGLSGELFF; cdr3_nt: TGCGCCAGCAGCCCCGGACTATCCGGGGAGCTGTTTTTT